The 28 T cell receptor beta chains below all came from one sample that was sequenced in a study of cytomegalovirus exposure and HLA in healthy donors. Amplification used 60 Vbeta primers and 13 Jbeta primers. The repertoire was sequenced with immunoSEQ multiplex PCR; TCRdb's copy has only in-frame clones and lacks some. The sample yields roughly 190,000 clones, 87% seen once. The specimen was PBMCs. These receptors all come from a boy younger than 10 in good health and CMV-seronegative.

The chain is built from TRBV7-6 and TRBJ2-5, with TRBD2 matching 11 bases. This CDR3 spans 15 amino acids. Unmatched junction bases numbered 7, after V lost 5 bases and J lost 5 bases. CDR1 and CDR2 (germline): SGHVS, FNYEAQ. For the CDR3, the DNA is TGTGCCAGCAGCCCCCTAGCGGGGGGTGCGGAGACCCAGTACTTC. This translates into CASSPLAGGAETQYF.

About this clone itself: Other DNA sequences from this sample encode an identical CDR3 as well. This chain links TRBV6-5 with TRBJ2-3; 12 bases align to TRBD2. The germline V gene has CDR1 MNHEY and CDR2 SVGAGI. The CDR3 extends over 15 amino acids. V lost 6 bases and J lost 2; bases outside the gene matches: 3. CDR3 region: CASSGLAGNTDTQYF. The CDR3, as DNA: TGTGCCAGCAGCGGACTAGCGGGAAACACAGATACGCAGTATTTT.

J is TRBJ2-2 and V is TRBV11-2; 9 positions agree with TRBD1. CDR3 size: 17 residues. The germline gives CDR1 SGHAT, CDR2 FQNNGV. V gave up 5 bases and J gave up 1 base; unmatched junction bases: 8. CDR3 loop: CASSHIPGQGNTGELFF. The CDR3 DNA is TGTGCCAGCAGCCACATCCCGGGACAGGGGAACACCGGGGAGCTGTTTTTT.

V is TRBV10-2 and J is TRBJ1-2, with TRBD1 matching 9 bases. The CDR3 contains 19 residues. Trimming removed 6 bases from V and 2 bases from J; junction bases left unmatched: 19. Germline CDR1 is WSHSY and CDR2 is SAAADI. The CDR3 region is CASRPVRRDRGEMNYGYTF. The CDR3 DNA follows: TGCGCCAGCAGACCCGTTCGCAGAGACAGGGGGGAGATGAACTATGGCTACACCTTC.

This chain joins TRBV5-1 and TRBJ2-3; 8 positions match TRBD2. The CDR3 covers 15 residues. The V gene's germline CDR1 is SGHRS and CDR2 YFSETQ. Trimming cost V 0 bases and J 6 bases; bases outside gene matches: 6. The CDR3 DNA follows: TGCGCCAGCAGCTTGGGGGCTCCTAGCGGGGATACGCAGTATTTT. Translating gives CASSLGAPSGDTQYF.

V and J are TRBV9 and TRBJ2-1; TRBD2 agrees at 14 bases. The V segment lost 0 bases and the J segment 5 bases; nucleotides outside the gene matches: 4. Germline V lookup: CDR1 SGDLS, CDR2 YYNGEE. The CDR3 is 17 amino acids. CDR3 region: CASSVVPGLAGDNEQFF. CDR3 bases: TGTGCCAGCAGCGTAGTCCCGGGACTAGCGGGGGACAATGAGCAGTTCTTC. The entire variable domain, with the rest obtained from reference TRBV9 and TRBJ2-1, is as follows: DSGVTQTPKHLITATGQRVTLRCSPRSGDLSVYWYQQSLDQGLQFLIQYYNGEERAKGNILERFSAQQFPDLHSELNLSSLELGDSALYFCASSVVPGLAGDNEQFFGPGTRLTVL.

This clone was recorded once. This chain joins TRBV9 and TRBJ1-3, with 11 nucleotides matching TRBD1. The germline gives CDR1 SGDLS, CDR2 YYNGEE. The junction had 7 bases not matched to a gene; V was cut back by 0 bases and J by 5 bases. The CDR3 covers 17 residues. The CDR3 bases are TGTGCCAGCAGCGTAGCTCTGGGACAGGGGGTGAGAAACACCATATATTTT. Amino acids: CASSVALGQGVRNTIYF.

This clone has just a few counts. V is TRBV7-8 and J is TRBJ1-2; 8 bases map to TRBD1. Germline V CDR1 and CDR2: SGHVS, FQNEAQ. J gave up 4 bases and V 0 bases, and 7 bases lay outside the gene matches. CDR3 length: 16 residues. The chain's CDR3 is CASSLAFRQGLYGYTF. In nucleotides, the CDR3 is TGTGCCAGCAGCTTAGCTTTCCGACAGGGGCTCTATGGCTACACCTTC.

V gene TRBV13 combines with J gene TRBJ2-5, with a possible D match to TRBD1 (5 bases). Trimming stripped 10 bases from V and 4 bases from J, with 10 bases between. The CDR3 consists of 11 residues. Germline V lookup: CDR1 PRHDT, CDR2 FYEKMQ (reference sequence). The CDR3, as DNA: TGTGCCATTCAGACAGTAGAGACCCAGTACTTC. Amino acid sequence: CAIQTVETQYF.

The J gene is TRBJ1-3, the V gene TRBV5-1; D uncertain. Germline assignment: CDR1 SGHRS and CDR2 YFSETQ. Deletions cut 4 bases from V and 3 bases from J, with 17 bases between. This CDR3 is 16 amino acids long. CDR3 amino acids: CASSIGNLRFGNTIYF. The CDR3 DNA reads TGCGCCAGCAGCATCGGGAATCTTAGGTTTGGAAACACCATATATTTT.

The CDR3 protein is CSVEARTSTDTQYF. The CDR3 DNA follows: TGCAGCGTTGAAGCGAGGACTAGCACAGATACGCAGTATTTT. The chain combines TRBV29-1 with TRBJ2-3; tentatively, D is TRBD2 (5 bases). Germline V gene data show CDR1 as SQVTM and CDR2 as ANQGSEA. This CDR3 comprises 14 residues. Trimming cost V 1 base and J 0 bases, with 8 bases left between them.

This sequence joins TRBV7-6 and TRBJ1-2; TRBD1 agrees at 11 bases. The CDR3 covers 13 residues. The germline V gene has CDR1 SGHVS and CDR2 FNYEAQ. V lost 5 bases, J lost 10 bases, and 6 bases stayed unmatched. The CDR3 spells CASSQVDRGHYTF. CDR3 nucleotides: TGTGCCAGCAGCCAAGTGGACAGGGGGCACTACACCTTC.

In its sample, this clone was seen a few times. The CDR3 spells CASSDGQTPEKLFF. Here the CDR3 DNA reads TGTGCCAGCAGTGATGGGCAAACACCCGAAAAACTGTTTTTT. The V and J genes are TRBV6-1 and TRBJ1-4, with D unresolved. V lost 3 bases to trimming and J lost 8 bases, with 13 bases between them. The CDR3 is made up of 14 amino acids. Germline CDR1 reads MNHNS; CDR2 reads SASEGT.

The chain uses TRBV30 and TRBJ2-5; 12 bases match TRBD2. The CDR3 has 15 residues. Losses at the gene ends were 1 base for V and 7 bases for J; bases not matched to a gene: 7. Germline V gives CDR1 GTSNPN, CDR2 SVGIG (reference sequence). CDR3 region: CAWSATSGSRGTQYF. Here the CDR3 DNA reads TGTGCCTGGAGTGCGACTAGCGGGAGTCGCGGGACCCAGTACTTC.

The V gene is TRBV6-1, the J gene TRBJ1-1; a possible D gene is TRBD1 (5 bases). From germline, CDR1 is MNHNS and CDR2 SASEGT. With 5 bases removed from V and 3 bases from J, the gap between germline ends came to 16 bases. The CDR3 runs to 15 residues. CDR3 sequence reads: CASSPGRGSYTEAFF. CDR3 DNA: TGTGCCAGCAGTCCGGGGAGGGGATCTTACACTGAAGCTTTCTTT.

This rearrangement joins TRBV19 to TRBJ1-4, with D unresolved. This CDR3 contains 12 residues. Trimming took off 6 bases at V and 10 bases at J, with 12 bases between the two ends. CDR1 is LNHDA and CDR2 is SQIVND in the germline V gene (reference sequence). This CDR3 reads CASRIGGGKLFF. In DNA, the CDR3 is TGTGCCAGTAGGATCGGAGGAGGAAAACTGTTTTTT.

The gene calls are TRBV28 and TRBJ2-2, with 8 bases lining up with TRBD1. After removal of 7 bases from V and 6 bases from J, the junction contained 10 bases not matched to a gene. The CDR3 extends over 15 amino acids. The germline V gene has CDR1 MDHEN and CDR2 SYDVKM. For the CDR3, the DNA is TGTGCCAGCACGAGGGCGGACAGGGTATCCGGGGAGCTGTTTTTT. Its protein product is CASTRADRVSGELFF.

CDR3 in amino acids: CASRAGASEAFF. DNA for the CDR3: TGTGCCAGCAGAGCAGGGGCATCTGAAGCTTTCTTT. The V call is TRBV28, the J call TRBJ1-1; the D gene is possibly TRBD1 (6 bases). The CDR3 runs 12 residues. The V gene lost 6 bases and the J gene lost 6 bases, with 11 bases spanning the gap. Germline V gene data show CDR1 as MDHEN and CDR2 as SYDVKM.

This clone was seen only a few times. This rearrangement joins TRBV6-6 to TRBJ2-5; possibly TRBD1 for D (6 bases). CDR3 length: 12 amino acids. CDR1 is MNHNY and CDR2 is SVGAGI in the germline V gene (reference sequence). Trimming removed 6 bases at V and 2 bases at J, with 7 bases between. CDR3 residues: CASSGQQETQYF. For the CDR3, the DNA is TGTGCCAGCAGCGGACAGCAAGAGACCCAGTACTTC.

The chain is built from TRBV10-3 and TRBJ2-7; 7 positions match TRBD2. The length of the CDR3 is 15 residues. Germline trimming cut 3 bases from V and 0 bases from J; bases unmatched to any gene: 5. The V gene's germline CDR1 is ENHRY and CDR2 SYGVKD. The CDR3 sequence: CAISEVRTSSYEQYF. The CDR3 nucleotides read TGTGCCATCAGTGAAGTCAGGACTAGCTCCTACGAGCAGTACTTC.

The chain couples TRBV6-6 to TRBJ2-5, with no clear D. Looked up from germline, CDR1 is MNHNY and CDR2 is SVGAGI (reference sequence). V lost 6 bases, J lost 3 bases, and 5 bases lay in between. The CDR3 loop spans 11 amino acids. The CDR3 loop reads CASSLKETQYF. The CDR3 bases are TGTGCCAGCAGCTTAAAAGAGACCCAGTACTTC.

The genes are TRBV30 and TRBJ2-7; 8 bases match TRBD2. V shed 2 bases and J 4 bases; nucleotides not matched to a gene: 7. The CDR3 contains 14 residues. The germline V gene encodes CDR1 GTSNPN and CDR2 SVGIG (reference sequence). DNA of the CDR3: TGTGCCTGGAGTCCTCGGGGGGGCGGGTACGAGCAGTACTTC. Protein product: CAWSPRGGGYEQYF. The full variable domain, rest sourced from reference TRBV30 and TRBJ2-7, is SQTIHQWPATLVQPVGSPLSLECTVEGTSNPNLYWYRQAAGRGLQLLFYSVGIGQISSEVPQNLSASRPQDRQFILSSKKLLLSDSGFYLCAWSPRGGGYEQYFGPGTRLTVT.

This clone has just a few counts. The CDR3: CASSMPRGPGANVLTF. CDR3 DNA sequence: TGTGCCAGCAGTATGCCCAGGGGGCCTGGGGCCAACGTCCTGACTTTC. The V call is TRBV27, the J call TRBJ2-6; TRBD1 matches at 8 bases. The V gene's germline CDR1 is MNHEY and CDR2 SMNVEV (reference sequence). The length of the CDR3 is 16 residues. The J segment lost 2 bases and the V segment lost 5 bases, leaving 5 bases of the junction unmatched.

V and J are TRBV30 and TRBJ1-1; the D gene is possibly TRBD1 (6 bases). The ends were cut back, 4 bases at V and 6 bases at J, with 15 bases in the middle. The CDR3 has 13 amino acids. Germline V gene sequence: CDR1 GTSNPN, CDR2 SVGIG (reference sequence). Written as DNA, the CDR3 is TGTGCCTGGACCCCAGGGGAGTCGGCTGAAGCTTTCTTT. Translating gives CAWTPGESAEAFF. Together with reference TRBV30 and TRBJ1-1, the CDR3 gives the full variable domain: SQTIHQWPATLVQPVGSPLSLECTVEGTSNPNLYWYRQAAGRGLQLLFYSVGIGQISSEVPQNLSASRPQDRQFILSSKKLLLSDSGFYLCAWTPGESAEAFFGQGTRLTVV.

A few counts support this clone. The J gene is TRBJ2-1, the V gene TRBV7-6; D might be TRBD1 (7 bases). The CDR3 length is 14 residues. Trimming took off 6 bases at V and 8 bases at J, with 17 bases between the two ends. Germline values: CDR1 SGHVS, CDR2 FNYEAQ. The CDR3 DNA follows: TGTGCCAGCAGGGGGGGACGGGGACAGCATGAGCAGTTCTTC. Amino acids: CASRGGRGQHEQFF.

The chain recombines TRBV7-2 with TRBJ2-2; possibly TRBD2 for D (6 bases). Between the trimmed V and J ends, which lost 3 bases and 0 bases, there was a span of 8 bases. This CDR3 contains 15 residues. In germline, CDR1 is SGHTA, CDR2 FQGNSA. The CDR3 DNA reads as TGTGCCAGCAGCTTGGGGACTTCGAACACCGGGGAGCTGTTTTTT. It yields the protein CASSLGTSNTGELFF.

The J gene is TRBJ1-2, the V gene TRBV19; TRBD1 matches 7 bases. Germline values: CDR1 LNHDA, CDR2 SQIVND (reference sequence). CDR3 size: 16 residues. The V and J ends lost 5 bases and 3 bases, in that order; junction bases with no gene match: 12. CDR3 sequence: CASSPTEGAKDYGYTF. For the CDR3, the DNA is TGTGCCAGTAGTCCGACAGAGGGGGCGAAGGACTATGGCTACACCTTC.

The chain employs TRBV5-6 and TRBJ2-4, with 8 bases lining up with TRBD1. The CDR3 sequence is 13 residues long. Germline V gives CDR1 SGHDT, CDR2 YYEEEE. Unmatched junction bases numbered 1, after V lost 2 bases and J lost 6 bases. CDR3 protein: CASSFGQGNIQYF. DNA of the CDR3: TGTGCCAGCAGCTTCGGACAGGGAAACATTCAGTACTTC.